The T cell receptor (beta chain) under discussion was sequenced for a study of blood T cell repertoires in COVID-19. Across the whole study: PBMCs, B-cell-depleted T cells, or T cells were the source of the cDNA or gDNA that made up the material.

The data were produced by immunoSEQ multiplex PCR, yet TCRdb's version contains in-frame clones alone and is incomplete. The sample includes about 360,000 clones, about 86% seen only once; the top ten take around 3%. This CDR3 contains 15 residues. The germline V and J ends were trimmed by 5 bases and 7 bases, with 15 bases remaining between them. Germline CDR1 reads SNHLY; CDR2 reads FYNNEI. This clone was observed a handful of times. V usage is TRBV2 and J usage is TRBJ1-6, with a tentative D call TRBD1 (5 bases). This clonotype originated in a young man with active or convalescent COVID-19. Sequencing was carried out using peripheral blood. Here the CDR3 reads CASSIRDWTNSPLHF. The CDR3 coding sequence is TGTGCCAGCAGTATAAGGGACTGGACGAATTCACCCCTCCACTTT.